The clone carrying this T cell receptor beta chain was counted between two and nine times. Antigen unknown. The data were taken from a study of beta chain features in type 1 diabetes. Study-wide results and limits: In the patient group, naive, central memory and Treg TCRB repertoires seemed more alike than in the healthy donor group. In patients and controls equally, PCR might favor templates that are shorter. Type 1 diabetes patients had moderately but significantly shorter TCRB CDR3s in all four CD4+ subsets.

In germline, CDR1 is MNHNY, CDR2 SVGAGI (reference sequence). Between the trimmed V and J ends, which lost 2 bases and 1 base, there was a span of 2 bases. The CDR3 loop spans 13 amino acids. Expressed TCRB transcripts were sequenced because the isolated RNA had all been reverse transcribed beforehand. Libraries were prepared by immunoSEQ multiplex PCR; TCRdb keeps only in-frame clonotypes and omits some of them. The sample records roughly 350,000 clones, 9.5% to 10% being singletons. Every sorted population was more than 95% pure. The receptor was derived from a man under 40 with type 1 diabetes. The V and J genes are TRBV6-6 and TRBJ2-2; D ambiguous. Sample: central memory CD4+ T cells from blood. In DNA form, the CDR3 reads TGTGCCAGCAGTTACGTGAACACCGGGGAGCTGTTTTTT. Translated: CASSYVNTGELFF.